This T cell receptor (beta chain) was obtained from a study of patients and donors after allogeneic stem cell transplantation. The germline gives CDR1 SGHRS, CDR2 YFSETQ. V shed 3 bases, J shed 5 bases, and the junction held 5 bases outside the gene matches. The CDR3 has 15 amino acids. TCRdb re-analysed the RT-PCR reads in MiXCR, keeping a single row per CDR3 protein. The data hold roughly 880,000 distinct CDR3 sequences, with over 15% observed a single time. This clonotype was obtained from a human donor who was either an allogeneic HSCT recipient or a stem cell or donor lymphocyte infusion donor (not recorded which). It is not recorded whose cells these are; they may come from a transplant donor. This chain connects TRBV5-1 to TRBJ2-2; 9 bases fit TRBD2. Sequences were obtained from blood, either unsorted or a sorted T cell fraction (not recorded which). The CDR3 sequence is CASSSPGLATGELFF. CDR3 DNA sequence: TGCGCCAGCAGCTCCCCCGGACTAGCGACCGGGGAGCTGTTTTTT.